This T cell receptor (beta chain) came from a study of blood T cell repertoires in COVID-19. Study background: The samples span acute and convalescent COVID-19 from the United States, Italy and Spain. PBMCs, B-cell-depleted T cells, or T cells provided the cDNA or gDNA that made up the material.

This clone was seen a few times. This CDR3 is built from 15 residues. V lost 0 bases to trimming and J lost 3 bases; unmatched junction nucleotides: 3. CDR1 and CDR2 (germline): SGHRS, YFSETQ. Original processing methods: Quantification of nucleated cells was approximated via reference gene primer amplification. Sequencing was performed with immunoSEQ multiplex PCR; in TCRdb, only in-frame clones are kept and a portion is missing. For V, J and clone size, that table is used; D and trimming come from the DNA. The sample carries some 250,000 clones, nearly 90% recorded once. Participants were aged roughly 18 to 89 years, lived in 24 US areas, and enrolled virtually.

The sequencing input was PBMCs or T cells enriched from blood (not recorded which). The chain employs TRBV5-1 and TRBJ2-7, with TRBD2 identical over 10 bases. This receptor was obtained from a woman in her twenties or thirties with acute COVID-19. The CDR3 DNA reads as TGCGCCAGCAGCTTGGGGGCTAGCGGGGGCTACGAGCAGTACTTC. It yields the protein CASSLGASGGYEQYF.